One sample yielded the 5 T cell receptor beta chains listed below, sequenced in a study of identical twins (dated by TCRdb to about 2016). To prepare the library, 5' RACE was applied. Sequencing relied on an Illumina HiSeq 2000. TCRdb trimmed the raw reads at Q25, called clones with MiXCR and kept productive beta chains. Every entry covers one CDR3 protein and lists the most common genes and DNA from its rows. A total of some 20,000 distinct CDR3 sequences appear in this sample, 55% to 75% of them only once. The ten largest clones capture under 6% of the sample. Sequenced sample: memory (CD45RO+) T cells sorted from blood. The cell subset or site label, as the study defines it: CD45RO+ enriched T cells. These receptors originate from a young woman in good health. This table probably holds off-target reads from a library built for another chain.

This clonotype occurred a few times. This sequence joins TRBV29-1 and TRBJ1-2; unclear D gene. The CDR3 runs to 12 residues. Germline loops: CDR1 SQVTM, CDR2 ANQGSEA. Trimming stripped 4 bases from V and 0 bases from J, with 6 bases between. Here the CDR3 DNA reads TGCAGCGTTGGGGCCTCTAACTATGGCTACACCTTC. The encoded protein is CSVGASNYGYTF.

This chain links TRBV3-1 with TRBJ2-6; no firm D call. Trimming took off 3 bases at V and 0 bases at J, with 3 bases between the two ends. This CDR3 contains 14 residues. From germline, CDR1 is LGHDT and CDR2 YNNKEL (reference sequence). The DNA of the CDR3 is TGTGCCAGCAGCCAGGCCTCTGGGGCCAACGTCCTGACTTTC. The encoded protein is CASSQASGANVLTF.

CDR3 bases: TGCAGCGTTCTAGGGCGGGACACAGATACGCAGTATTTT. Residues: CSVLGRDTDTQYF. The chain joins TRBV29-1 to TRBJ2-3, with D perhaps matching TRBD2 (6 bases). Trimming removed 5 bases at V and 2 bases at J, with 11 bases between. CDR3 size: 13 residues. CDR1 and CDR2 (germline): SQVTM, ANQGSEA.

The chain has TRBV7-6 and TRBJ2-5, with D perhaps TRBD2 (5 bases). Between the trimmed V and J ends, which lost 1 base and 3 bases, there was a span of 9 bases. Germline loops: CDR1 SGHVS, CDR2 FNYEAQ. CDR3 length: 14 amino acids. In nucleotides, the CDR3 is TGTGCCAGCAGCTTAGAGAGGGCCAAAGAGACCCAGTACTTC. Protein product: CASSLERAKETQYF.

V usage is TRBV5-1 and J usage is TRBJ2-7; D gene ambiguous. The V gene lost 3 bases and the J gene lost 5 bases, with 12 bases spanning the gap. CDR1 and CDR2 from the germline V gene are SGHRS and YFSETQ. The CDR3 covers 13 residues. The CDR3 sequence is CASSSPSAHEQYF. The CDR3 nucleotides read TGCGCCAGCAGCTCACCTTCGGCCCACGAGCAGTACTTC.